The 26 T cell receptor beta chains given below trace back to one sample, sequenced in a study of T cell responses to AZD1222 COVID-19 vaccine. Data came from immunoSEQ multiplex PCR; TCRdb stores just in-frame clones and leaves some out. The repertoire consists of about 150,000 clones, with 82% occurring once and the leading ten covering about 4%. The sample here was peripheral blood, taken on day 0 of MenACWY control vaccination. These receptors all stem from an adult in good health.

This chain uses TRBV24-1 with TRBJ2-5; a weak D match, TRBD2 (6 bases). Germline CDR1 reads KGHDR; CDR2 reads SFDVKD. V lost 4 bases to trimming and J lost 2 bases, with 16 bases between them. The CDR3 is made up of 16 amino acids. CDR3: CATSDPTGTLQETQYF. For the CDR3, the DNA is TGTGCCACCAGTGACCCAACCGGGACTCTTCAAGAGACCCAGTACTTC.

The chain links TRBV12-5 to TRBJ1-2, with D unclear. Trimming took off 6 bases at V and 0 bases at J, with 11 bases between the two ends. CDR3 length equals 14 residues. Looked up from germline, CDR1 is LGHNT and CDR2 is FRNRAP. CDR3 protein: CASGDRAPNYGYTF. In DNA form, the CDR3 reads TGTGCTAGTGGAGACCGGGCGCCTAACTATGGCTACACCTTC.

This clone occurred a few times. The CDR3 loop is CASSSSVRNTEAFF. CDR3 DNA: TGTGCCAGCTCATCATCAGTCAGAAACACTGAAGCTTTCTTT. This chain connects TRBV18 to TRBJ1-1, with unresolved D. The V end was cut by 5 bases, the J end by 2 bases, with 12 bases between. CDR1 is KGHSH and CDR2 is LQKENI in the germline V gene. This CDR3 contains 14 residues.

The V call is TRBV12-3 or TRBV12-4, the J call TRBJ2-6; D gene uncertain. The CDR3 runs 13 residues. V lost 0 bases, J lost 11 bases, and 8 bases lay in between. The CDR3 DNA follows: TGTGCCAGCAGTTTAGCAGGAGAGGACGTCCTGACTTTC. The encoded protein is CASSLAGEDVLTF.

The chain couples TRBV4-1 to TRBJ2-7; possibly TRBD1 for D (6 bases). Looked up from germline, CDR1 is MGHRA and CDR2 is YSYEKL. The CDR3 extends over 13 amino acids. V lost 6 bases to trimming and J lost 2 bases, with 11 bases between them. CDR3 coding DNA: TGCGCCAGCAGTCGGACAGAGACCTACGAGCAGTACTTC. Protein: CASSRTETYEQYF.

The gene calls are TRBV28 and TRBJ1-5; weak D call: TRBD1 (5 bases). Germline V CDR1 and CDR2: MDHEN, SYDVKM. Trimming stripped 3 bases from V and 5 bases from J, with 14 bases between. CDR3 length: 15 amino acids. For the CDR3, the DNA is TGTGCCAGCAGTTTCAGGGCTAAAGGGGATCAGCCCCAGCATTTT. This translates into CASSFRAKGDQPQHF. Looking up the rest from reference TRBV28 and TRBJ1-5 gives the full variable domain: DVKVTQSSRYLVKRTGEKVFLECVQDMDHENMFWYRQDPGLGLRLIYFSYDVKMKEKGDIPEGYSVSREKKERFSLILESASTNQTSMYLCASSFRAKGDQPQHFGDGTRLSIL.

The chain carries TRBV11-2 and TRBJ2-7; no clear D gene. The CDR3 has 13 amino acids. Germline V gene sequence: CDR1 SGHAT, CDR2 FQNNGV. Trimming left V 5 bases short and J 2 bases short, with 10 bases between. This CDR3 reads CASSDARAYEQYF. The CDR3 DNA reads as TGTGCCAGCAGCGACGCTCGAGCCTACGAGCAGTACTTC.

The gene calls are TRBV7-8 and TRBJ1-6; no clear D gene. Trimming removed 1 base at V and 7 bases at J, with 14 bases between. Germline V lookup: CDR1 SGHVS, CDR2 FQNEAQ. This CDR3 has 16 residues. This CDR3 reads CASSLVPLTTNSPLHF. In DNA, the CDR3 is TGTGCCAGCAGCTTAGTCCCTCTGACCACCAATTCACCCCTCCACTTT.

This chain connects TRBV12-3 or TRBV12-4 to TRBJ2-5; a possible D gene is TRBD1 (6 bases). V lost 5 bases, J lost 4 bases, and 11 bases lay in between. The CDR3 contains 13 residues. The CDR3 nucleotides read TGTGCCAGCAGTACTCTCAGGGGAGAGACCCAGTACTTC. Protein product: CASSTLRGETQYF.

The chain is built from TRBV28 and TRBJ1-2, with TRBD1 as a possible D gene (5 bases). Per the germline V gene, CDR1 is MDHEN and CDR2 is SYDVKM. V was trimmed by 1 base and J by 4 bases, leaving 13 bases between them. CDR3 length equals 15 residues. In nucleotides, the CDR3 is TGTGCCAGCAGTTTATCGGGGCGGGGAGTCTATGGCTACACCTTC. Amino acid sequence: CASSLSGRGVYGYTF.

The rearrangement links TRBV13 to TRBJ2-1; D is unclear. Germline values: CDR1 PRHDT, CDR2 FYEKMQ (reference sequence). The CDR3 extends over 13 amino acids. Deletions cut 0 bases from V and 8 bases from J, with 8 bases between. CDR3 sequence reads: CASSLGDSDEQFF. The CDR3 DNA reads TGTGCCAGCAGCTTAGGGGATTCGGATGAGCAGTTCTTC. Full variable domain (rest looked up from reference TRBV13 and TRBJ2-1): AAGVIQSPRHLIKEKRETATLKCYPIPRHDTVYWYQQGPGQDPQFLISFYEKMQSDKGSIPDRFSAQQFSDYHSELNMSSLELGDSALYFCASSLGDSDEQFFGPGTRLTVL.

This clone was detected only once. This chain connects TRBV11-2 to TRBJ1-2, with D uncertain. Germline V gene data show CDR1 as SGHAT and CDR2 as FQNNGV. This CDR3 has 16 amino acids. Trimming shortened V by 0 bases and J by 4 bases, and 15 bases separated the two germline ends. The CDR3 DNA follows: TGTGCCAGCAGCTTAGATGGATGGGCGGGAGTCTATGGCTACACCTTC. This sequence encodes CASSLDGWAGVYGYTF.

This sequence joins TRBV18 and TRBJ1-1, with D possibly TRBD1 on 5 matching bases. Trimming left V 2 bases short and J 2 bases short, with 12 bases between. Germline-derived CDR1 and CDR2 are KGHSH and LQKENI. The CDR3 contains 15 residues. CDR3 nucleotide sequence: TGTGCCAGCTCACCAAGTCAGGGTATTAACACTGAAGCTTTCTTT. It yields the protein CASSPSQGINTEAFF.

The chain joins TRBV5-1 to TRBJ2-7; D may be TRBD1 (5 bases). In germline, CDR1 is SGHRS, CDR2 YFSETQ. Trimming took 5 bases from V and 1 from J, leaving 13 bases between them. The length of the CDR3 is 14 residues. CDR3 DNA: TGCGCCAGCAGGCTACCTGACAGATCCTACGAGCAGTACTTC. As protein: CASRLPDRSYEQYF.

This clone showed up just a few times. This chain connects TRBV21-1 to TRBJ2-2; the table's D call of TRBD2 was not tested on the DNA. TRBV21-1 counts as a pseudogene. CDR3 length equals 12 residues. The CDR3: CAPPSGWGELFF. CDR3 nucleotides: TGTGCCCCCCCCTCGGGGTGGGGGGAGCTGTTTTTT.

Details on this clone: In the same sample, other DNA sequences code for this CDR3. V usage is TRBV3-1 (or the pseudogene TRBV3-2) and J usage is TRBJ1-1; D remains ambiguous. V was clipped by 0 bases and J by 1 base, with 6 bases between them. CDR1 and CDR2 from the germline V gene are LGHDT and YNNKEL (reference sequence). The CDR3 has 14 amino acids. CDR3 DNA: TGTGCCAGCAGCCAAGATGGGTGGAACACTGAAGCTTTCTTT. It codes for CASSQDGWNTEAFF.

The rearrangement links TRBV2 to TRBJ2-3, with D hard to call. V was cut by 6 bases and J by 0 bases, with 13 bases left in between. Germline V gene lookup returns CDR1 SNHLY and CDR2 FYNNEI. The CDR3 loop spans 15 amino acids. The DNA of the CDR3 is TGTGCCAGCAGAGTAGACGTTACTAGCACAGATACGCAGTATTTT. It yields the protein CASRVDVTSTDTQYF.

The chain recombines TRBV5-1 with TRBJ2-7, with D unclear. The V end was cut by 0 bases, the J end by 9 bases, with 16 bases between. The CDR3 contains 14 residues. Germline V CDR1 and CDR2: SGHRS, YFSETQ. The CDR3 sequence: CASSLERYPTTQYF. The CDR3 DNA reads TGCGCCAGCAGCTTGGAACGATATCCTACGACGCAGTACTTC.

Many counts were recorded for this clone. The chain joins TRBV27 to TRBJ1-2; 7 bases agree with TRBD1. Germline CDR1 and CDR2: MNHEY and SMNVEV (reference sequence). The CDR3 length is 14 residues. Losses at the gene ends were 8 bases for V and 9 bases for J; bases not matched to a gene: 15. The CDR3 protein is CASAWVGQILCYTF. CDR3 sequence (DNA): TGTGCCAGCGCCTGGGTGGGACAGATTTTGTGCTACACCTTC.

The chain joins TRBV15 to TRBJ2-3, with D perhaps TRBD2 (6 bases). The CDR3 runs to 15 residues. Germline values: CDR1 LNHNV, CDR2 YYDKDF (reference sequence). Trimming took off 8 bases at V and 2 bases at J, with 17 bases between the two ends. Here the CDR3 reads CATHEPTSFTDTQYF. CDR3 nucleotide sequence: TGTGCCACCCACGAACCCACTAGCTTCACAGATACGCAGTATTTT. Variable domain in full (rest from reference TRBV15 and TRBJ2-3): DAMVIQNPRYQVTQFGKPVTLSCSQTLNHNVMYWYQQKSSQAPKLLFHYYDKDFNNEADTPDNFQSRRPNTSFCFLDIRSPGLGDTAMYLCATHEPTSFTDTQYFGPGTRLTVL.

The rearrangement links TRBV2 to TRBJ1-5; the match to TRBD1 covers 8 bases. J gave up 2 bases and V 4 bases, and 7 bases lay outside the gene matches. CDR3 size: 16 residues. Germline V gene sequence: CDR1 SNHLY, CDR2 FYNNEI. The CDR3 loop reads CASSADRGKGNQPQHF. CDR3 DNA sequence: TGTGCCAGCAGTGCTGACAGGGGAAAGGGCAATCAGCCCCAGCATTTT.

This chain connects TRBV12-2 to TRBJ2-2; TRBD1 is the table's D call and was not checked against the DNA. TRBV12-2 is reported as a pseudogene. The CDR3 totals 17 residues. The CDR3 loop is CASRLASGTGRSGELFF. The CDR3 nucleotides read TGTGCAAGTCGCTTAGCTTCCGGGACAGGGCGGTCCGGGGAGCTGTTTTTT.

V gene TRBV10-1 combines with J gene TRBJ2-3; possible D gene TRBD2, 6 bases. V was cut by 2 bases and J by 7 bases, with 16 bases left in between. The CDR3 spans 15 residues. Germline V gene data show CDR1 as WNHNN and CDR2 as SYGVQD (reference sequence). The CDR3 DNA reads TGCGCCAGCAGTGAGGTGCGGGGCAGCCCCTATACGCAGTATTTT. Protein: CASSEVRGSPYTQYF.

The CDR3, as DNA: TGTGCCAGCAGCCAAGAAATAAGTAGGCTAGCCCCTAGCAATGAGCAGTTCTTC. It specifies CASSQEISRLAPSNEQFF. This chain uses TRBV3-1 (or the pseudogene TRBV3-2) with TRBJ2-1, with D possibly TRBD2 on 5 matching bases. V lost 0 bases and J 6 bases, leaving 21 bases between the germline ends. CDR1 and CDR2 (germline): LGHDT, YNNKEL (reference sequence). The CDR3 is 18 residues long.

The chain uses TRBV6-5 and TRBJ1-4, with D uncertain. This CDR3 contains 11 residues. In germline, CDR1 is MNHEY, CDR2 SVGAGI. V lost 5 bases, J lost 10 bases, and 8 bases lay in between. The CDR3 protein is CASSRTVKLFF. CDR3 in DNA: TGTGCCAGCAGTAGGACCGTAAAACTGTTTTTT.

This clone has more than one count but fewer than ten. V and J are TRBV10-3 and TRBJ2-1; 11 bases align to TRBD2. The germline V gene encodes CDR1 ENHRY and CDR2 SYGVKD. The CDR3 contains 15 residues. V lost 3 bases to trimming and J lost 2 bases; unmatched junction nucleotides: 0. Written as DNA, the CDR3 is TGTGCCATCAGTGATAGCGGGGGGGCCTACAATGAGCAGTTCTTC. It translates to CAISDSGGAYNEQFF.